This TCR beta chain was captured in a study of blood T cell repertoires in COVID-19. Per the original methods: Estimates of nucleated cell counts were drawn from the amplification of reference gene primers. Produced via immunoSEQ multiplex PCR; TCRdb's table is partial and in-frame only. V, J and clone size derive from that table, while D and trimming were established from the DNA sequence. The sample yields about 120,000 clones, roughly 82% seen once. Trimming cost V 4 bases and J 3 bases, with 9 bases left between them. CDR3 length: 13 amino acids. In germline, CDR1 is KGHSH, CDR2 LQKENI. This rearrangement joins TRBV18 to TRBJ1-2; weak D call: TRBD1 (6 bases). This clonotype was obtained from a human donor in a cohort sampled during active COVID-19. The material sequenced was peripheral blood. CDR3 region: CASSLQGYYGYTF. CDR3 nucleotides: TGTGCCAGCTCACTCCAGGGGTACTATGGCTACACCTTC.